A single T cell receptor beta chain is shown here with its context. These data come from a study of OX40 agonist ivuxolimab in advanced cancers. Assay: immunoSEQ multiplex PCR; the TCRdb copy retains only in-frame clones and omits some. Of under 80,000 clones listed, 86% are singletons. V lost 0 bases and J lost 3, with 17 bases in between. CDR1 and CDR2 (germline): MNHEY, SMNVEV (reference sequence). The CDR3 covers 17 residues. The receptor's source is an adult with an advanced solid tumor such as melanoma, head and neck, liver or kidney cancer. The sequencing here drew on CD4+ or CD8+ T cells sorted from blood, taken in a trial of the OX40 agonist ivuxolimab. The chain combines TRBV27 with TRBJ1-2; D call uncertain. The CDR3 DNA sequence: TGTGCCAGCAGTTTATCGCCCTCCCTGGCAGGAGACTATGGCTACACCTTC. Translation gives CASSLSPSLAGDYGYTF.